The source of this T cell receptor (beta chain) is a study of shared clonotypes between healthy human individuals. Turning to the study itself: Plates per donor: three CD4 naive, three CD4 memory, two CD8 naive, one CD8 memory. Study findings and constraints: Estimated clonotype richness was generally higher in naive than memory subsets. Although depth was large, rarefaction showed that sequencing of the sorted subsets was incomplete.

On this clone itself: What it recognizes is unknown.

The authors loaded 200 ng DNA, around 32,000 T cell genomes, into sorted-subset replicate PCRs. Assay used: immunoSEQ multiplex PCR; TCRdb lists only in-frame clones, some missing. Among roughly 1,600,000 clones listed, around 98.5% were seen once. Deletions cut 0 bases from V and 0 bases from J, with 18 bases between. CDR3 size: 19 residues. Germline assignment: CDR1 LNHNV and CDR2 YYDKDF (reference sequence). The clonotype comes from a man aged 25-40 years in good health. The chain is built from TRBV15 and TRBJ1-5; D is unresolved. Sequencing used naive CD4+ T cells sorted from blood. Subset denoted: CD45RA+ positively selected. The CDR3: CATSRDQRRLDYSNQPQHF. The DNA of the CDR3 is TGTGCCACCAGCAGAGATCAGAGGCGACTAGACTATAGCAATCAGCCCCAGCATTTT.